The entry below describes one TCR beta chain. The antigen is undetermined. The PCR ran on 60 Vbeta and 13 Jbeta primers. Here immunoSEQ multiplex PCR was the method, and the copy in TCRdb shows in-frame clones only, minus some. The table records 120,000 to 150,000 clones, roughly four fifths of them present only once. The CDR3 has 15 amino acids. Trimming took 2 bases from V and 6 from J; bases not matched to a gene: 9. Germline values: CDR1 MNHNY, CDR2 SVGAGI (reference sequence). These data originate in a study of cytomegalovirus exposure and HLA in healthy donors. Study outcomes and limitations: In an earlier analysis, in several hundred donors, most V segments appeared productive either ~90% or ~30% of the time. Later, TCR association rates were found to vary by HLA locus, highest for DRB1 and lowest for HLA-C. Using a false discovery rate of 0.05, a later analysis showed that 16,951 TCR beta sequences were associated with HLA alleles.

The donors, nominally healthy at sampling, likely had unrecorded immune exposures. Sequencing was performed on PBMCs. The V call is TRBV6-6, the J call TRBJ1-2, with 7 nucleotides matching TRBD1. This receptor was identified in a woman in her forties or fifties in good health and CMV-seropositive. The CDR3 protein is CASSYDLGQLNGYTF. The CDR3 coding sequence is TGTGCCAGCAGTTACGACTTGGGACAGTTAAATGGCTACACCTTC.